The 16 T cell receptor beta chains given below trace back to one sample, sequenced in a study of blood T cells in healthy people across ages. With a J-beta primer mix and a sample-barcoded 5' primer, a second PCR ran 7 to 11 cycles. TCRdb ran MiXCR on the 5' RACE reads and lists one entry per CDR3 protein. The sample lists roughly 1,800,000 distinct CDR3 sequences; around half were seen once. Input material: blood. These receptors originate from a woman between 35 and 50 years old in good health.

V and J are TRBV28 and TRBJ2-7, with a possible D match to TRBD1 (5 bases). Between the trimmed V and J ends, which lost 5 bases and 4 bases, there was a span of 12 bases. This CDR3 has 13 residues. The germline gives CDR1 MDHEN, CDR2 SYDVKM. The chain's CDR3 is CASSPGLRYEQYF. The CDR3 DNA is TGTGCCAGCAGTCCAGGGTTAAGATACGAGCAGTACTTC. The entire variable domain, with the rest obtained from reference TRBV28 and TRBJ2-7, is as follows: DVKVTQSSRYLVKRTGEKVFLECVQDMDHENMFWYRQDPGLGLRLIYFSYDVKMKEKGDIPEGYSVSREKKERFSLILESASTNQTSMYLCASSPGLRYEQYFGPGTRLTVT.

The chain recombines TRBV7-2 with TRBJ2-3; 11 bases align to TRBD2. Losses at the gene ends were 5 bases for V and 5 bases for J; bases not matched to a gene: 12. The CDR3 runs 17 residues. Per germline, CDR1 SGHTA and CDR2 FQGNSA. Here the CDR3 reads CASSPYSSSGGRDTQYF. The CDR3 DNA sequence: TGTGCCAGCAGCCCTTACTCCTCTAGCGGGGGGCGAGATACGCAGTATTTT.

This clonotype appeared once. The gene calls are TRBV5-6 and TRBJ1-2; D gene uncertain. This CDR3 is built from 14 residues. The V gene's germline CDR1 is SGHDT and CDR2 YYEEEE. The germline V and J ends were trimmed by 6 bases and 6 bases, with 18 bases remaining between them. The chain's CDR3 is CASIPVSSAHGYTF. CDR3 nucleotides: TGTGCCAGCATACCGGTTTCCTCTGCTCATGGCTACACCTTC.

V usage is TRBV3-1 and J usage is TRBJ2-7; 7 nucleotides align to TRBD2. The J call could be wrong; TRBJ2-5 is a better fit for the DNA end. The CDR3 contains 14 residues. CDR1 and CDR2 from the germline V gene are LGHDT and YNNKEL (reference sequence). CDR3 nucleotide sequence: TGTGCCAGCAGCCAAGCGGGACTATGGGGGACCCAGTACTTC. Protein sequence: CASSQAGLWGTQYF.

This clonotype was seen a handful of times. V gene TRBV5-4 combines with J gene TRBJ2-5; D is ambiguous. Germline CDR1 reads SGHNT; CDR2 reads YYREEE (reference sequence). Deletions cut 3 bases from V and 6 bases from J, with 18 bases between. The CDR3 totals 15 residues. In nucleotides, the CDR3 is TGTGCCAGCAGCTCAACCGGGCCAGCAGGAAAGACCCAGTACTTC. Its protein is CASSSTGPAGKTQYF.

This clonotype was seen more than once but under ten times. This chain connects TRBV27 to TRBJ2-7; D gene uncertain. The V gene lost 2 bases and the J gene lost 1 base, with 9 bases spanning the gap. Germline loops: CDR1 MNHEY, CDR2 SMNVEV (reference sequence). The CDR3 loop spans 14 amino acids. DNA for the CDR3: TGTGCCAGCAGTTTAGTGGCAATGTCCTACGAGCAGTACTTC. It codes for CASSLVAMSYEQYF.

V usage is TRBV18 and J usage is TRBJ2-5, with D tentatively TRBD1 (5 bases). The assigned J gene may be wrong: the sequence end matches TRBJ2-7 better. The CDR3 length is 14 residues. From germline, CDR1 is KGHSH and CDR2 LQKENI. The DNA for the CDR3 is TGTGCCAGCTCCCCAAACCCCAGGGCCTACGAGCAGTACTTC. This translates into CASSPNPRAYEQYF.

The rearrangement uses TRBV28 and TRBJ2-3, with D unclear. V was clipped by 6 bases and J by 4 bases, with 20 bases between them. The CDR3 is made up of 16 amino acids. CDR1 is MDHEN, CDR2 SYDVKM, per germline. The CDR3 reads CASSQTVFGPADTQYF. The CDR3 nucleotides read TGTGCCAGCAGCCAAACGGTTTTCGGTCCGGCAGATACGCAGTATTTT.

This clonotype has more than one count but fewer than ten. This CDR3 reads CATSGYGGPGETQYF. The CDR3 bases are TGTGCCACCAGTGGATACGGGGGACCAGGGGAGACCCAGTACTTC. The V gene is TRBV24-1, the J gene TRBJ2-5; D perhaps matches TRBD2 (6 bases). CDR1 is KGHDR and CDR2 is SFDVKD in the germline V gene. The CDR3 is 15 residues long. V was shortened by 5 bases and J by 5 bases, with 17 bases between the two germline ends.

This clonotype was detected once. The chain is built from TRBV5-4 and TRBJ2-3; D is perhaps TRBD1 (5 bases). In germline, CDR1 is SGHNT, CDR2 YYREEE (reference sequence). The CDR3 length is 14 residues. Trimming took 2 bases from V and 10 from J, leaving 17 bases between them. The CDR3 is CASSFDLGQGAQYF. CDR3 coding DNA: TGTGCCAGCAGCTTTGATCTCGGGCAGGGCGCGCAGTATTTT.

The chain employs TRBV27 and TRBJ2-7; the match to TRBD2 covers 13 bases. This CDR3 has 15 residues. Unmatched junction bases numbered 9, after V lost 6 bases and J lost 7 bases. Germline V gene sequence: CDR1 MNHEY, CDR2 SMNVEV (reference sequence). CDR3 sequence: CASRWTSGGLGEQYF. CDR3 coding DNA: TGTGCCAGCAGATGGACTAGCGGGGGCCTAGGAGAGCAGTACTTC.

V and J are TRBV9 and TRBJ2-6; perhaps TRBD2 as D (5 bases). The CDR3 runs to 14 residues. Germline CDR1 SGDLS, CDR2 YYNGEE. The V and J ends lost 5 bases and 4 bases respectively, with 10 bases between them. Written as DNA, the CDR3 is TGTGCCAGCAGAGCAACGGGGGGGGCCAACGTCCTGACTTTC. As protein: CASRATGGANVLTF.

V is TRBV7-2 and J is TRBJ2-3; D may be TRBD1 (5 bases). The germline CDR1 and CDR2 sequences are SGHTA and FQGNSA. This CDR3 is 17 amino acids long. V was pared by 5 bases and J by 1 base, with 19 bases between. The CDR3 DNA follows: TGTGCCAGCAGCAAAACCCACAGGAGCTACCGCACAGATACGCAGTATTTT. As protein: CASSKTHRSYRTDTQYF.

The chain has TRBV7-2 and TRBJ1-1, with D tentatively TRBD1 (5 bases). This CDR3 region has 12 residues. V was pared by 5 bases and J by 7 bases, with 11 bases between. Per the germline V gene, CDR1 is SGHTA and CDR2 is FQGNSA. This CDR3 is CASSRGRLEAFF. CDR3 in DNA: TGTGCCAGCAGCCGGGGACGGCTTGAAGCTTTCTTT.

This chain joins TRBV28 and TRBJ2-3, with 9 bases matching TRBD1. Trimming took 7 bases from V and 3 from J; bases not matched to a gene: 8. This CDR3 is built from 15 residues. Germline CDR1 and CDR2: MDHEN and SYDVKM. In DNA, the CDR3 is TGTGCCAGCACCGTACAGGGGGCAGGGACAGATACGCAGTATTTT. This sequence encodes CASTVQGAGTDTQYF.

The gene calls are TRBV7-9 and TRBJ2-3; D unresolved. This CDR3 has 15 residues. The V end lost 7 bases, the J end lost 0 bases, and 14 bases lay between the germline ends. Germline V CDR1 and CDR2: SEHNR, FQNEAQ (reference sequence). CDR3 in DNA: TGTGCCAGCACCCCCTCGGATTGGAGCACAGATACGCAGTATTTT. Translation: CASTPSDWSTDTQYF.